The 11 T cell receptor beta chains presented below share a single source sample, sequenced in a study of T cell responses to AZD1222 COVID-19 vaccine. Profiling relied on immunoSEQ multiplex PCR, and the TCRdb table lists in-frame clones only, not all of them. This sample has 110,000 to 150,000 clones; around 91% occur once, and the top ten carry roughly 1.7%. The source material was peripheral blood, sampled on day 0 of AZD1222 vaccination. The source is an adult in good health.

This clone was seen only once. The J gene is TRBJ1-1, the V gene TRBV9, with no clear D. The CDR3 is 15 residues long. Germline CDR1 and CDR2: SGDLS and YYNGEE. Trimming pared 0 bases from V and 6 bases from J, leaving 15 bases between. The CDR3 DNA sequence: TGTGCCAGCAGCGTAGTCCTAGGCCCCCGAGCTGAAGCTTTCTTT. Translated, it gives CASSVVLGPRAEAFF.

The chain employs TRBV6-5 and TRBJ1-5; D is perhaps TRBD1 (6 bases). The CDR3 covers 14 residues. The germline V gene encodes CDR1 MNHEY and CDR2 SVGAGI. V lost 7 bases and J 5 bases, leaving 15 bases between the germline ends. The CDR3 reads CASKVGADHQPQHF. DNA for the CDR3: TGTGCCAGCAAAGTGGGGGCGGACCATCAGCCCCAGCATTTT.

This clone has only a few counts. The V and J genes are TRBV2 and TRBJ2-7; 8 bases agree with TRBD1. The CDR3 loop spans 11 amino acids. Germline loops: CDR1 SNHLY, CDR2 FYNNEI. The V segment lost 8 bases and the J segment 9 bases; nucleotides outside the gene matches: 6. The DNA of the CDR3 is TGTGCCAGCGACCTGACAGGGGCGCAGTACTTC. Amino acid sequence: CASDLTGAQYF. Full variable domain (remainder filled in from reference TRBV2 and TRBJ2-7): EPEVTQTPSHQVTQMGQEVILRCVPISNHLYFYWYRQILGQKVEFLVSFYNNEISEKSEIFDDQFSVERPDGSNFTLKIRSTKLEDSAMYFCASDLTGAQYFGPGTRLTVT.

The chain is built from TRBV7-9 and TRBJ1-3, with 7 bases matching TRBD1. This CDR3 spans 15 amino acids. In germline, CDR1 is SEHNR, CDR2 FQNEAQ (reference sequence). V lost 6 bases and J lost 1; bases outside the gene matches: 6. CDR3 coding DNA: TGTGCCAGCAGGCCGACAGGGAATTCTGGAAACACCATATATTTT. Protein: CASRPTGNSGNTIYF.

The rearrangement links TRBV15 to TRBJ1-4, with D perhaps matching TRBD1 (6 bases). Germline-derived CDR1 and CDR2 are LNHNV and YYDKDF (reference sequence). The CDR3 loop spans 15 amino acids. Trimming removed 3 bases from V and 5 bases from J, with 13 bases in between. DNA for the CDR3: TGTGCCACCAGCAGGCACAGGGACCGGAATGAAAAACTGTTTTTT. Its translation is CATSRHRDRNEKLFF.

The CDR3: CASTQTGGNQPQHF. CDR3 nucleotides: TGTGCCAGCACCCAAACAGGGGGCAATCAGCCCCAGCATTTT. The chain couples TRBV7-2 to TRBJ1-5; 7 bases are a match to TRBD1. J lost 2 bases, V lost 7 bases, and 5 bases had no gene match. The CDR3 runs to 14 residues. Germline V gene sequence: CDR1 SGHTA, CDR2 FQGNSA.

The V call is TRBV11-2, the J call TRBJ2-2, with D possibly being TRBD1 or TRBD2 (5 bases each). Per the germline V gene, CDR1 is SGHAT and CDR2 is FQNNGV. The CDR3 length is 15 residues. The ends were cut back, 7 bases at V and 1 base at J, with 13 bases in the middle. Written as DNA, the CDR3 is TGTGCCAGCAATCGGGGCGGAGGGAACACCGGGGAGCTGTTTTTT. Translated: CASNRGGGNTGELFF.

The genes are TRBV20-1 and TRBJ2-7; TRBD1 matches 7 bases. CDR3 length: 11 residues. CDR1 is DFQATT and CDR2 is SNEGSKA in the germline V gene (reference sequence). The ends lost 6 bases at V and 4 bases at J; junction bases unmatched: 3. Here the CDR3 DNA reads TGCAGTGCCAAGACAGGGTACGAGCAGTACTTC. It specifies CSAKTGYEQYF.

The V call is TRBV19, the J call TRBJ1-5; possibly TRBD1 for D (5 bases). The CDR3 is 15 amino acids. The V end lost 4 bases, the J end lost 5 bases, and 15 bases lay between the germline ends. CDR1 is LNHDA and CDR2 is SQIVND in the germline V gene (reference sequence). The DNA for the CDR3 is TGTGCCAGTAGTAGGGCAGGGCTTGTGTATCAGCCCCAGCATTTT. Translation gives CASSRAGLVYQPQHF.

The J gene is TRBJ2-2, the V gene TRBV13; TRBD1 might be the D (5 bases). With 8 bases removed from V and 7 bases from J, the gap between germline ends came to 14 bases. The CDR3 has 13 amino acids. Germline V gives CDR1 PRHDT, CDR2 FYEKMQ (reference sequence). CDR3 loop: CASEKGRGGELFF. The CDR3 DNA reads as TGTGCCAGCGAGAAGGGGCGTGGCGGGGAGCTGTTTTTT.

For the CDR3, the DNA is TGTGCCAGCAGTTCTGCTCAGGGGGAGACCCAGTACTTC. Its translation is CASSSAQGETQYF. The chain uses TRBV13 and TRBJ2-5, with D perhaps TRBD1 (6 bases). Looked up from germline, CDR1 is PRHDT and CDR2 is FYEKMQ (reference sequence). CDR3 length: 13 amino acids. V dropped 6 bases and J dropped 5 bases, with 13 bases sitting between them.